A single T cell receptor beta chain is shown here with its context. This entry comes from a study of human versus mouse CDR3 diversity and MHC coevolution. Method: immunoSEQ multiplex PCR; TCRdb's copy keeps in-frame clones and lacks some. The table lists tens of thousands of clones, less than 95% of them singletons, with 0.15% in the top ten. Germline CDR1 is ENHRY and CDR2 is SYGVKD. The CDR3 has 15 residues. Trimming cost V 11 bases and J 1 base; bases outside gene matches: 8. The gene calls are TRBV10-3 and TRBJ1-4; 9 bases map to TRBD1. The sequenced sample consisted of naive CD4+ T cells from blood. This sample's subset: CD45RO-negative CD62L-positive naive CD4 T cells. This clonotype was sampled from a person aged 25 to 69 in good health. In DNA form, the CDR3 reads TGTGCCTCCCGGGACAGGGAGGGAACTAATGAAAAACTGTTTTTT. Translating gives CASRDREGTNEKLFF.